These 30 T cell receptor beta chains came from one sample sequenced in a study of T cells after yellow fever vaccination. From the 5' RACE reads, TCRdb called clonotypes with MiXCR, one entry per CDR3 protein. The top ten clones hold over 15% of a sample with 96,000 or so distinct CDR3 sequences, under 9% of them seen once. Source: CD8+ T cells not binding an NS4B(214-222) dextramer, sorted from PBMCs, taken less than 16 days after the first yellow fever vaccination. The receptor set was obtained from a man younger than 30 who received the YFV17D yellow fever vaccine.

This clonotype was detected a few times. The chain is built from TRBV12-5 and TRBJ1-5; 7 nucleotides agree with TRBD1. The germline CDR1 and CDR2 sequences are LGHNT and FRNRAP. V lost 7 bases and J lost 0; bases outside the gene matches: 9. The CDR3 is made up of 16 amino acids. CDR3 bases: TGTGCTAGTGCCCTCGCCAGGGGGTTTAGCAATCAGCCCCAGCATTTT. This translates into CASALARGFSNQPQHF.

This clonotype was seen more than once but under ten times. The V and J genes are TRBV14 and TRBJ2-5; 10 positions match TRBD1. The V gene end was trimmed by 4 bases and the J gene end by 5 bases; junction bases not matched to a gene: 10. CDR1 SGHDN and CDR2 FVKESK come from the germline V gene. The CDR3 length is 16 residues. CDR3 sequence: CASSRAGTGVEETQYF. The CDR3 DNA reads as TGTGCCAGCAGCCGAGCCGGGACAGGGGTGGAGGAGACCCAGTACTTC.

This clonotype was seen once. The chain's CDR3 is CASTRTDYNSPLHF. Here the CDR3 DNA reads TGTGCCAGCACCCGGACAGATTATAATTCACCCCTCCACTTT. This rearrangement joins TRBV9 to TRBJ1-6; D possibly corresponds to TRBD1 (6 bases). This CDR3 spans 14 amino acids. Germline V lookup: CDR1 SGDLS, CDR2 YYNGEE. Trimming took 6 bases from V and 4 from J, leaving 11 bases between them.

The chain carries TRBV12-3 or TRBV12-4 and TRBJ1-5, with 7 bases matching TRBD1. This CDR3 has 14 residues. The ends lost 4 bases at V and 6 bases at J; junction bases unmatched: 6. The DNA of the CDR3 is TGTGCCAGCAGTTCTACAGGGGAAGGTCAGCCCCAGCATTTT. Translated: CASSSTGEGQPQHF.

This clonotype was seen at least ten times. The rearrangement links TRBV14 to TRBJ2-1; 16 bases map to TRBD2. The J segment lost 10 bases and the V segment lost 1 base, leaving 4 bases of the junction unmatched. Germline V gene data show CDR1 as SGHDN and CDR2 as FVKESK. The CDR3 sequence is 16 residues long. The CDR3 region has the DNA TGTGCCAGCAGCCAAGTGGGACTAGCGGGGGGGCAAGAGCAGTTCTTC. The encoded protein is CASSQVGLAGGQEQFF.

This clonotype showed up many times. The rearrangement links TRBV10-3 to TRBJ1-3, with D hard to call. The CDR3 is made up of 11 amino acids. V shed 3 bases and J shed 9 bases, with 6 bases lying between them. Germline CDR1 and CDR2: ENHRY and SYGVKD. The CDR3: CAISDGSTIYF. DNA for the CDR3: TGTGCCATCAGTGACGGGAGCACCATATATTTT.

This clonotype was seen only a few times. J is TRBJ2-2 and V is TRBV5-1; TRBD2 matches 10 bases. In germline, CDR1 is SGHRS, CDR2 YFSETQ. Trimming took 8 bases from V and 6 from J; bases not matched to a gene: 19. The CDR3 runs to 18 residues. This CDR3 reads CARAPPPTSGDRPGELFF. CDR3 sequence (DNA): TGCGCCAGGGCCCCCCCGCCCACTAGCGGGGATCGGCCCGGGGAGCTGTTTTTT.

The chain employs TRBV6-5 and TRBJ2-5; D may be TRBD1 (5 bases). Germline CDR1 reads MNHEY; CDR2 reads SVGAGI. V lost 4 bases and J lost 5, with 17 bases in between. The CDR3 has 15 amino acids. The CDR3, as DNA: TGTGCCAGCAGTTGGTCCCATGGGGCGGAGGAGACCCAGTACTTC. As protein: CASSWSHGAEETQYF.

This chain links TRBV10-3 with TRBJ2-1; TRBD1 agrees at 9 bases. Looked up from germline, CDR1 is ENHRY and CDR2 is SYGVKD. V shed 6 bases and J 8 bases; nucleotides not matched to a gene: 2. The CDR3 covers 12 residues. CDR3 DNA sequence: TGTGCCATCAGGGGACAGGGCGATGAGCAGTTCTTC. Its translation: CAIRGQGDEQFF.

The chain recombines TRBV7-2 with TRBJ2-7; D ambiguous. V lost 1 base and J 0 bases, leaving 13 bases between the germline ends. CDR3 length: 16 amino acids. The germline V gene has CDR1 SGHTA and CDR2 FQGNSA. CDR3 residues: CASSLGLYGLSYEQYF. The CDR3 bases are TGTGCCAGCAGCTTAGGTCTGTATGGGCTCTCCTACGAGCAGTACTTC.

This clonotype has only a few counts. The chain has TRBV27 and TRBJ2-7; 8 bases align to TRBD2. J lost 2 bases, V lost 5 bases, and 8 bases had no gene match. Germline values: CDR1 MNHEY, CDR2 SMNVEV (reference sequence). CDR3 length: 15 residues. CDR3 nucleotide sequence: TGTGCCAGCAGTACGCGGGCGGGGGGCCCCTACGAGCAGTACGTC. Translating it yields CASSTRAGGPYEQYV.

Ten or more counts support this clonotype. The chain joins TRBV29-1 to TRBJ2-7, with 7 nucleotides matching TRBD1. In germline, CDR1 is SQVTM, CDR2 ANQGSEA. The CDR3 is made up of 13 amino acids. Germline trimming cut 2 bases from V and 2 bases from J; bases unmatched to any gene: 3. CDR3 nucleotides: TGCAGCGTTGAATGGGACAGACCCTACGAGCAGTACTTC. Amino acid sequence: CSVEWDRPYEQYF.

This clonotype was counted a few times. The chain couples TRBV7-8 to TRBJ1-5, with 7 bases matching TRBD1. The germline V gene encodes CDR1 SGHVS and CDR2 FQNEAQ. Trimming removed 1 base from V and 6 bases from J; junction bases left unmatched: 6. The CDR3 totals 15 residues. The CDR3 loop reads CASSLVTGFGQPQHF. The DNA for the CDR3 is TGTGCCAGCAGCTTAGTGACAGGGTTTGGTCAGCCCCAGCATTTT.

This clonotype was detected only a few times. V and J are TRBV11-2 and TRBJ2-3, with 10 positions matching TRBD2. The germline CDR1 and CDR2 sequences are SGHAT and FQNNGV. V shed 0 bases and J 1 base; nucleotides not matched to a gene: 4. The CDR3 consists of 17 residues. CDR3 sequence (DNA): TGTGCCAGCAGCTTAGAGGCTAGCGGGGGCCGCACAGATACGCAGTATTTT. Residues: CASSLEASGGRTDTQYF.

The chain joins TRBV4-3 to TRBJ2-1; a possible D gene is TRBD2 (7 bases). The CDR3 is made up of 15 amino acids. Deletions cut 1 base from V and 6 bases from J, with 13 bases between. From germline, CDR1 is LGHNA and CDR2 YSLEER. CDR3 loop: CASSQGGGRGNEQFF. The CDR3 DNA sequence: TGCGCCAGCAGCCAAGGGGGGGGCAGGGGCAATGAGCAGTTCTTC.

The CDR3 DNA follows: TGTGCCACCAGCATAAACGGGACGTCCAGGGAGACCCAGTACTTC. It yields the protein CATSINGTSRETQYF. The chain recombines TRBV15 with TRBJ2-5; perhaps D is TRBD1 or TRBD2 (5 bases each). The germline CDR1 and CDR2 sequences are LNHNV and YYDKDF (reference sequence). V lost 4 bases and J 5 bases, leaving 17 bases between the germline ends. This CDR3 has 15 amino acids.

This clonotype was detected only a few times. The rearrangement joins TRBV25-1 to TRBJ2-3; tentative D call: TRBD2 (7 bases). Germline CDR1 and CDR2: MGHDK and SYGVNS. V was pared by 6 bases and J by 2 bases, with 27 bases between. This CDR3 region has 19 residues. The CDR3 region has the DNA TGTGCCAGCAGCAAGGGGGGGGTTAAGGGGAACCCCACCACAGATACGCAGTATTTT. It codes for CASSKGGVKGNPTTDTQYF.

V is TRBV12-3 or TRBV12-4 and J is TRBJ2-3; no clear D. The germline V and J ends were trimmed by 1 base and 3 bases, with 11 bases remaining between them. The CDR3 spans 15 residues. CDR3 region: CASSLESTLTDTQYF. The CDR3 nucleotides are TGTGCCAGCAGTTTAGAGTCCACTCTGACAGATACGCAGTATTTT.

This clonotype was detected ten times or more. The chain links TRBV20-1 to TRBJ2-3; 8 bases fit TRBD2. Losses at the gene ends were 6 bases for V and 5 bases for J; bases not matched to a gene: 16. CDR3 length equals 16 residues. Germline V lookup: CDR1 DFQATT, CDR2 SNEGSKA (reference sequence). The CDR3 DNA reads TGCAGTGCATCCTCCTCCGGGGGGGCCGGGGTAGATACGCAGTATTTT. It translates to CSASSSGGAGVDTQYF.

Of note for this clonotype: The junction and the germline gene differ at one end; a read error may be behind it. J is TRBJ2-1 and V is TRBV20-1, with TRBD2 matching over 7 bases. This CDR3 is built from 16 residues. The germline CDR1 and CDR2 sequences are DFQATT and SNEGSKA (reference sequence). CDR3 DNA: TGCTGTGCTAGAAATCTAGCGGTGACTACGGGGAATGAGCAGTTCTTC. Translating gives CCARNLAVTTGNEQFF.

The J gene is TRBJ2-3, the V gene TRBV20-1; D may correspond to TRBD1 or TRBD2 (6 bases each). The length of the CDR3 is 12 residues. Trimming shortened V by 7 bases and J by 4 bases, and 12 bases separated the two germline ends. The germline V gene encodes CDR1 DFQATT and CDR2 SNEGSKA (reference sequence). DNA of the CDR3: TGCAGTGTTCGGGGGCCCCCAGATACGCAGTATTTT. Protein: CSVRGPPDTQYF.

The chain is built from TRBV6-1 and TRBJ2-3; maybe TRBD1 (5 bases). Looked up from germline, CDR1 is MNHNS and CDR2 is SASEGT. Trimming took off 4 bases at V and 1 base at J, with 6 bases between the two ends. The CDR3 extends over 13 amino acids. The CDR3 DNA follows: TGTGCCAGCAGTGTCAGGGGCACAGATACGCAGTATTTT. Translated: CASSVRGTDTQYF.

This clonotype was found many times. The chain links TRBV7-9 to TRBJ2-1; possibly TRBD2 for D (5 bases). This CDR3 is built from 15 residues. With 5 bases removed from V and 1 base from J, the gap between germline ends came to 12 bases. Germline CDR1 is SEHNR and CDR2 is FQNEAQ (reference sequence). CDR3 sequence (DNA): TGTGCCAGCAGCGATAGGGAGAGTTCCTACAATGAGCAGTTCTTC. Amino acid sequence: CASSDRESSYNEQFF.

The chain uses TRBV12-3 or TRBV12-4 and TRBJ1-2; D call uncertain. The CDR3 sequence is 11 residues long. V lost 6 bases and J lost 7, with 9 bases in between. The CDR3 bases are TGTGCCAGCAGCCCCGGCGTTGGCTACACCTTC. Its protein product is CASSPGVGYTF.

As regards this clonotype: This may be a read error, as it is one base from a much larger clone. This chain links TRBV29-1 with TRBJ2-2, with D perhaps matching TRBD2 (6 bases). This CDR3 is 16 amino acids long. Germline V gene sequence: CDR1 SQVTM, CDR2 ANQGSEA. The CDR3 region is CSVSLEGRGNTWELFF. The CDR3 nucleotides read TGCAGCGTTTCCCTCGAGGGGCGCGGGAACACCTGGGAGCTGTTTTTT.

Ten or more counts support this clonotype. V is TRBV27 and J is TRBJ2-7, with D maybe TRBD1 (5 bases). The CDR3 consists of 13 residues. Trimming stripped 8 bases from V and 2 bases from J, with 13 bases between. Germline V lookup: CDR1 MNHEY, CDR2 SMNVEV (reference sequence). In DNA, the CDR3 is TGTGCCAGCGCCGTGGGCAGGGCCTACGAGCAGTACTTC. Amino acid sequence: CASAVGRAYEQYF.

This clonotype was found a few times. Here the CDR3 reads CASSQGAGGQDTQYF. The CDR3, as DNA: TGCGCCAGCAGCCAAGGAGCGGGGGGGCAAGATACGCAGTATTTT. This chain links TRBV4-1 with TRBJ2-3; 10 positions match TRBD2. In germline, CDR1 is MGHRA, CDR2 YSYEKL. The CDR3 consists of 15 residues. V lost 1 base to trimming and J lost 5 bases; unmatched junction nucleotides: 3.

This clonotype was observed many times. CDR3 DNA: TGCGCCAGCAGCTTGGAATGGGGGGAGCTGTTTTTT. It is translated as CASSLEWGELFF. The rearrangement joins TRBV5-1 to TRBJ2-2; D gene unclear. V lost 0 bases, J lost 8 bases, and 5 bases lay in between. Looked up from germline, CDR1 is SGHRS and CDR2 is YFSETQ. CDR3 length equals 12 residues.

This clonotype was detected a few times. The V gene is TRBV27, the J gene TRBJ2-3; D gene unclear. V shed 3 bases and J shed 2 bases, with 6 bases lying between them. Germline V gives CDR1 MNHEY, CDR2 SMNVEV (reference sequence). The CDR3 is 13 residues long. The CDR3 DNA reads TGTGCCAGCAGTTTGTGGGTCACAGATACGCAGTATTTT. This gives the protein CASSLWVTDTQYF.

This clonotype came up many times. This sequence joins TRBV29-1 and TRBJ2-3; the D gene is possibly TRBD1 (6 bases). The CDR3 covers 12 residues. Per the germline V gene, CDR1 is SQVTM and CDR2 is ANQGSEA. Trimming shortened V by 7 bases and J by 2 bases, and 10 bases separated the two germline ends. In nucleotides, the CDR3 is TGCAGCGGAGAGGGGGACACAGATACGCAGTATTTT. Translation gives CSGEGDTDTQYF.